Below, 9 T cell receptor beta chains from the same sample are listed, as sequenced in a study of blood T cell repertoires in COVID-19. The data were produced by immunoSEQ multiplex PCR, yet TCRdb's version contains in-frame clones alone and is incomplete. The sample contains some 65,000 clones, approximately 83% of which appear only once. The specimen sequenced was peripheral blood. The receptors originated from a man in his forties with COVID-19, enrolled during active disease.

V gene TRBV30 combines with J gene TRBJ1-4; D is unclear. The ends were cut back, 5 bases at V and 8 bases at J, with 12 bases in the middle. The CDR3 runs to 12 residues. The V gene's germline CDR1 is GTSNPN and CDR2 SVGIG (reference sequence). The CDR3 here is CAWDGLEEKLFF. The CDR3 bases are TGTGCCTGGGACGGACTAGAGGAAAAACTGTTTTTT.

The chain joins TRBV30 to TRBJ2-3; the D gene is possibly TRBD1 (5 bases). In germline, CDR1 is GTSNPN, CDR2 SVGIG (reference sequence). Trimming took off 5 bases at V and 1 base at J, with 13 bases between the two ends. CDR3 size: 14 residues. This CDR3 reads CAWATGGGTDTQYF. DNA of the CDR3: TGTGCCTGGGCCACAGGTGGTGGCACAGATACGCAGTATTTT.

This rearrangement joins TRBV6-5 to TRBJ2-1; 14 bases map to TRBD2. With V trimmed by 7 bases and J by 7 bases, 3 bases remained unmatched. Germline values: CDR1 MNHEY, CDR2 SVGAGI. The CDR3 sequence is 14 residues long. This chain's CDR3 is CASTRLAGGNEQFF. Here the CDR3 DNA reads TGTGCCAGCACCAGACTAGCGGGGGGGAATGAGCAGTTCTTC.

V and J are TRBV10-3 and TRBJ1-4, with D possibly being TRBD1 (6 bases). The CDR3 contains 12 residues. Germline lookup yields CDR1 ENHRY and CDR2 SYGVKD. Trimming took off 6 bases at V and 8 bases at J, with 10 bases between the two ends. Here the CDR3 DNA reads TGTGCCATCAGCGACAGGAAGGAAAAACTGTTTTTT. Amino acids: CAISDRKEKLFF.

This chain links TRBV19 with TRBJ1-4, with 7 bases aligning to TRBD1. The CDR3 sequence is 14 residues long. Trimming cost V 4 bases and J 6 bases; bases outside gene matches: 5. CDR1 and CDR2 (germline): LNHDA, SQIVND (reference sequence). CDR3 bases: TGTGCCAGTAGTAGGAAGGGGGCCGATGAAAAACTGTTTTTT. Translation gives CASSRKGADEKLFF.

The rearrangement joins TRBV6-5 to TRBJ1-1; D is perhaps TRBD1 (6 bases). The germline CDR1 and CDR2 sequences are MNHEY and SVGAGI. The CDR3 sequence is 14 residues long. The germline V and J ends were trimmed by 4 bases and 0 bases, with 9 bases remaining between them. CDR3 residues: CASSSRTVNTEAFF. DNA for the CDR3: TGTGCCAGCAGTTCCAGGACAGTGAACACTGAAGCTTTCTTT.

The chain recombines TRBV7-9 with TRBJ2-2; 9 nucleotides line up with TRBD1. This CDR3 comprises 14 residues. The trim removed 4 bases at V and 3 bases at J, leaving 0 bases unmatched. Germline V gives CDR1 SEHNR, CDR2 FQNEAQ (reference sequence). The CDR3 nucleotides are TGTGCCAGCAGCTGGACAGGGGACACCGGGGAGCTGTTTTTT. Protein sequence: CASSWTGDTGELFF.

In nucleotides, the CDR3 is TGCGCCAGCAGCGGCGGGACAGGGAACACTGAAGCTTTCTTT. It translates to CASSGGTGNTEAFF. The chain uses TRBV5-1 and TRBJ1-1, with 8 bases that match TRBD1. CDR1 is SGHRS, CDR2 YFSETQ, per germline. The V gene end was trimmed by 4 bases and the J gene end by 1 base; junction bases not matched to a gene: 3. There are 14 residues in the CDR3.

The CDR3 nucleotides read TGTGCCAGCTCACCAGGACAGGGCCGGAATTCACCCCTCCACTTT. Amino acids: CASSPGQGRNSPLHF. This chain joins TRBV18 and TRBJ1-6, with 8 bases that match TRBD1. Trimming at V came to 2 bases and at J to 7 bases, leaving 4 bases not matched to a gene. Germline V gene lookup returns CDR1 KGHSH and CDR2 LQKENI. The CDR3 is 15 residues long. Full variable domain (outside the CDR3, taken from reference TRBV18 and TRBJ1-6): NAGVMQNPRHLVRRRGQEARLRCSPMKGHSHVYWYRQLPEEGLKFMVYLQKENIIDESGMPKERFSAEFPKEGPSILRIQQVVRGDSAAYFCASSPGQGRNSPLHFGNGTRLTVT.